This paragraph covers one T cell receptor (beta chain) sequence. The antigen remains unidentified. Repertoires were generated with immunoSEQ multiplex PCR, while TCRdb's copy carries only in-frame clones and drops some. Of some 150,000 clones listed, roughly 84% are singletons. This entry belongs to a study of cytomegalovirus exposure and HLA in healthy donors. Findings of the study overall: Many donors shared some public TCRs, even though most TCR sequences were rare. Some TCR beta chains (roughly 160 of them) were listed as cytomegalovirus-associated. Reported performance of the classifier showed diagnosis of cytomegalovirus status with high specificity and sensitivity.

The CDR3 sequence is 16 residues long. With V trimmed by 5 bases and J by 7 bases, 11 bases remained unmatched. The germline V gene has CDR1 SGDLS and CDR2 YYNGEE. The donors formed part of the roughly 120-subject validation cohort, distinct from the roughly 640-subject first cohort. The gene calls are TRBV9 and TRBJ2-1, with 11 bases identical to TRBD2. This receptor was taken from a human donor in good health. Sequenced material: PBMCs. CDR3 residues: CASSVFSGRAWNEQFF. As DNA, the CDR3 is TGTGCCAGCAGTGTGTTTAGCGGGAGGGCCTGGAATGAGCAGTTCTTC.